The 26 T cell receptor beta chains listed next were all sequenced from one sample in a study of cytomegalovirus exposure and HLA in healthy donors. PCR amplification relied on 60 Vbeta primers (plus 13 Jbeta primers). Assay: immunoSEQ multiplex PCR; the TCRdb copy retains only in-frame clones and omits some. The table shows around 130,000 clones, with around 77% occurring only once. Sequencing used PBMCs. Receptors were obtained from a man between 50 and 59 years old in good health and CMV-seronegative.

This sequence joins TRBV29-1 and TRBJ2-3; TRBD2 matches 7 bases. Germline lookup yields CDR1 SQVTM and CDR2 ANQGSEA. This CDR3 spans 12 amino acids. The V and J ends lost 4 bases and 10 bases, in that order; junction bases with no gene match: 8. CDR3 nucleotides: TGCAGCGTTGTGGGGGACTATGGTGCGCAGTATTTT. Translated: CSVVGDYGAQYF.

The genes are TRBV27 and TRBJ2-3; 13 bases map to TRBD2. The CDR3 is made up of 16 amino acids. J lost 7 bases, V lost 3 bases, and 7 bases had no gene match. Per the germline V gene, CDR1 is MNHEY and CDR2 is SMNVEV (reference sequence). In DNA, the CDR3 is TGTGCCAGCAGTTTCTCCGGGACTAGCGGGAAGAATACGCAGTATTTT. Encoded protein: CASSFSGTSGKNTQYF.

The sample holds a few counts of this clone. V is TRBV7-2 and J is TRBJ2-3; TRBD2 agrees at 11 bases. This CDR3 region has 15 residues. The V gene end was trimmed by 3 bases and the J gene end by 3 bases; junction bases not matched to a gene: 2. Germline V gene sequence: CDR1 SGHTA, CDR2 FQGNSA. CDR3 coding DNA: TGTGCCAGCAGCTTTCGGACTAGCGGGACAGATACGCAGTATTTT. This gives the protein CASSFRTSGTDTQYF.

The V gene is TRBV7-2, the J gene TRBJ2-7; 8 nucleotides align to TRBD2. V shed 1 base and J 4 bases; nucleotides not matched to a gene: 9. The germline V gene has CDR1 SGHTA and CDR2 FQGNSA. The CDR3 consists of 16 residues. For the CDR3, the DNA is TGTGCCAGCAGCTTAGGGAGAGCGGGAGATGGATACGAGCAGTACTTC. Protein product: CASSLGRAGDGYEQYF.

The chain is built from TRBV10-1 and TRBJ2-1, with D perhaps matching TRBD1 (6 bases). The CDR3 extends over 14 amino acids. V was pared by 5 bases and J by 7 bases, with 15 bases between. The V gene's germline CDR1 is WNHNN and CDR2 SYGVQD (reference sequence). The CDR3: CASSPSPRGNEQFF. The CDR3 DNA is TGCGCCAGCAGTCCTTCCCCTAGGGGGAATGAGCAGTTCTTC.

This clone appeared a few times. The chain employs TRBV28 and TRBJ1-4; possibly TRBD1 for D (6 bases). V was trimmed by 4 bases and J by 4 bases, leaving 13 bases between them. This CDR3 contains 15 residues. CDR1 and CDR2 (germline): MDHEN, SYDVKM. This CDR3 is CASSSAGAINEKLFF. Written as DNA, the CDR3 is TGTGCCAGCAGTTCCGCGGGGGCGATTAATGAAAAACTGTTTTTT.

The rearrangement uses TRBV15 and TRBJ1-1; D is uncertain. V was clipped by 0 bases and J by 1 base, with 12 bases between them. The CDR3 has 16 residues. Germline lookup yields CDR1 LNHNV and CDR2 YYDKDF (reference sequence). The CDR3 region is CATSRDLGHQNTEAFF. In DNA, the CDR3 is TGTGCCACCAGCAGAGATTTGGGCCACCAGAACACTGAAGCTTTCTTT.

This chain uses TRBV9 with TRBJ2-2; TRBD2 might be the D (6 bases). Germline V lookup: CDR1 SGDLS, CDR2 YYNGEE. The CDR3 sequence is 15 residues long. Trimming took 0 bases from V and 2 from J, leaving 8 bases between them. The CDR3 sequence is CASSVGGGNTGELFF. In DNA, the CDR3 is TGTGCCAGCAGCGTAGGGGGAGGCAACACCGGGGAGCTGTTTTTT.

This chain connects TRBV19 to TRBJ1-5, with D maybe TRBD1 (5 bases). Germline V CDR1 and CDR2: LNHDA, SQIVND (reference sequence). V was cut by 1 base and J by 7 bases, with 8 bases left in between. This CDR3 is 13 amino acids long. This CDR3 reads CASSIGGVQPQHF. The CDR3 DNA is TGTGCCAGTAGTATAGGGGGGGTCCAGCCCCAGCATTTT.

The chain combines TRBV5-4 with TRBJ2-2; 8 bases fit TRBD2. The CDR3 sequence is 15 residues long. V lost 4 bases to trimming and J lost 1 base; unmatched junction nucleotides: 3. CDR1 is SGHNT, CDR2 YYREEE, per germline (reference sequence). This CDR3 reads CASSLTSGNTGELFF. For the CDR3, the DNA is TGTGCCAGCAGCCTAACTAGCGGGAACACCGGGGAGCTGTTTTTT. Variable domain in full (rest from reference TRBV5-4 and TRBJ2-2): ETGVTQSPTHLIKTRGQQVTLRCSSQSGHNTVSWYQQALGQGPQFIFQYYREEENGRGNFPPRFSGLQFPNYSSELNVNALELDDSALYLCASSLTSGNTGELFFGEGSRLTVL.

The V call is TRBV6-1, the J call TRBJ1-6, with unresolved D. In germline, CDR1 is MNHNS, CDR2 SASEGT. The CDR3 loop spans 14 amino acids. V dropped 6 bases and J dropped 1 base, with 7 bases sitting between them. CDR3 sequence reads: CASRSLSYNSPLHF. The CDR3 DNA sequence: TGTGCCAGCAGGAGTCTTTCCTATAATTCACCCCTCCACTTT.

This sequence joins TRBV2 and TRBJ2-7; 7 bases align to TRBD1. The CDR3 contains 13 residues. Trimming at V came to 5 bases and at J to 3 bases, leaving 4 bases not matched to a gene. CDR1 is SNHLY, CDR2 FYNNEI, per germline. As DNA, the CDR3 is TGTGCCAGCAGTACAGGGACAGTCTACGAGCAGTACTTC. It codes for CASSTGTVYEQYF.

The rearrangement joins TRBV18 to TRBJ2-7, with D perhaps matching TRBD1 (6 bases). CDR1 and CDR2 from the germline V gene are KGHSH and LQKENI. V shed 3 bases and J shed 3 bases, with 15 bases lying between them. This CDR3 comprises 15 residues. Here the CDR3 DNA reads TGTGCCAGCTCACCCTTGACAGGTCCAAGCTACGAGCAGTACTTC. It codes for CASSPLTGPSYEQYF.

V gene TRBV19 combines with J gene TRBJ2-1; D perhaps matches TRBD2 (6 bases). V lost 2 bases to trimming and J lost 2 bases, with 13 bases between them. Germline V CDR1 and CDR2: LNHDA, SQIVND (reference sequence). The CDR3 has 16 amino acids. The CDR3 is CASSISAGPPYNEQFF. In DNA form, the CDR3 reads TGTGCCAGTAGTATATCGGCGGGGCCGCCCTACAATGAGCAGTTCTTC.

This clone was detected only a few times. J is TRBJ1-1 and V is TRBV25-1, with TRBD1 as a possible D gene (5 bases). This CDR3 has 13 residues. Trimming stripped 7 bases from V and 5 bases from J, with 14 bases between. Germline V gene sequence: CDR1 MGHDK, CDR2 SYGVNS. CDR3 bases: TGTGCCAGCATCTCTGCGGGGGGGACTGAAGCTTTCTTT. Translating it yields CASISAGGTEAFF.

This clone was detected once. The chain employs TRBV11-2 and TRBJ1-2; 9 nucleotides match TRBD1. In germline, CDR1 is SGHAT, CDR2 FQNNGV. CDR3 size: 16 residues. With 3 bases clipped from V and 7 bases from J, the junction kept 12 bases outside the gene matches. As DNA, the CDR3 is TGTGCCAGCAGCTTTACGTTGGGACAGGGTGAGGGTGGCTACACCTTC. As protein: CASSFTLGQGEGGYTF.

The rearrangement uses TRBV28 and TRBJ1-2, with 8 positions matching TRBD1. The germline V gene encodes CDR1 MDHEN and CDR2 SYDVKM. The J segment lost 4 bases and the V segment lost 3 bases, leaving 10 bases of the junction unmatched. This CDR3 has 16 amino acids. The CDR3 sequence is CASSFPQGQEGYGYTF. Written as DNA, the CDR3 is TGTGCCAGCAGTTTCCCTCAGGGACAGGAGGGCTATGGCTACACCTTC.

J is TRBJ2-7 and V is TRBV5-4, with TRBD2 identical over 12 bases. The CDR3 loop spans 16 amino acids. V shed 0 bases, J shed 1 base, and the junction held 2 bases outside the gene matches. Germline V gene lookup returns CDR1 SGHNT and CDR2 YYREEE (reference sequence). For the CDR3, the DNA is TGTGCCAGCAGCTTGGGGGGGACTAGCGGGTCCTACGAGCAGTACTTC. Its protein product is CASSLGGTSGSYEQYF.

This clone turned up a few times. This chain joins TRBV10-1 and TRBJ2-1, with 10 bases lining up with TRBD1. Germline V gene lookup returns CDR1 WNHNN and CDR2 SYGVQD (reference sequence). The CDR3 is 14 amino acids. J was trimmed by 5 bases and V by 3 bases; bases with no gene match: 1. CDR3 in DNA: TGCGCCAGCAGTGAAGGGACAGGGGACAATGAGCAGTTCTTC. Protein: CASSEGTGDNEQFF.

The CDR3 DNA reads TGTGCCAGTAGCACGGGACAGATTAGCAATCAGCCCCAGCATTTT. Translation gives CASSTGQISNQPQHF. The chain couples TRBV19 to TRBJ1-5; 7 bases map to TRBD1. In germline, CDR1 is LNHDA, CDR2 SQIVND (reference sequence). CDR3 length: 15 amino acids. J gave up 0 bases and V 6 bases, and 5 bases lay outside the gene matches.

The chain carries TRBV28 and TRBJ1-2, with D tentatively TRBD1 (5 bases). This CDR3 is 12 amino acids long. The germline gives CDR1 MDHEN, CDR2 SYDVKM. V was shortened by 5 bases and J by 8 bases, with 12 bases between the two germline ends. The CDR3 sequence: CASSPLRQGYTF. The CDR3 region has the DNA TGTGCCAGCAGTCCTTTAAGACAGGGCTACACCTTC.

This chain connects TRBV13 to TRBJ2-7; tentative D call: TRBD2 (5 bases). There are 13 residues in the CDR3. V lost 4 bases and J 1 base, leaving 8 bases between the germline ends. Germline V gene sequence: CDR1 PRHDT, CDR2 FYEKMQ (reference sequence). The CDR3: CASSSDSSYEQYF. In DNA form, the CDR3 reads TGTGCCAGCAGCTCGGACTCTTCCTACGAGCAGTACTTC.

The rearrangement links TRBV19 to TRBJ1-2; no reliable D call. Trimming removed 8 bases at V and 3 bases at J, with 16 bases between. Germline CDR1 is LNHDA and CDR2 is SQIVND (reference sequence). The length of the CDR3 is 14 residues. In DNA form, the CDR3 reads TGTGCCAGTCTCCAGTATACCGGGGACTATGGCTACACCTTC. This codes for CASLQYTGDYGYTF.

The chain combines TRBV28 with TRBJ1-1, with 10 bases aligning to TRBD1. J lost 5 bases, V lost 6 bases, and 6 bases had no gene match. In germline, CDR1 is MDHEN, CDR2 SYDVKM. This CDR3 is built from 14 residues. The CDR3: CASSQTGGGTEAFF. The DNA of the CDR3 is TGTGCCAGCAGCCAGACAGGGGGCGGTACTGAAGCTTTCTTT.

This clone came up once. V gene TRBV5-1 combines with J gene TRBJ1-1; 9 nucleotides match TRBD1. Germline V gene data show CDR1 as SGHRS and CDR2 as YFSETQ. V lost 4 bases, J lost 1 base, and 11 bases stayed unmatched. The CDR3 has 17 amino acids. The CDR3 sequence is CASSGQTGGGGNTEAFF. The DNA of the CDR3 is TGCGCCAGCAGCGGCCAGACAGGGGGTGGTGGGAACACTGAAGCTTTCTTT.

The V and J genes are TRBV11-3 and TRBJ2-3; 15 bases agree with TRBD2. Per germline, CDR1 SGHNT and CDR2 YENEEA. This CDR3 has 17 amino acids. V lost 6 bases to trimming and J lost 2 bases; unmatched junction nucleotides: 6. CDR3: CASSPGLAGGLTDTQYF. Written as DNA, the CDR3 is TGTGCCAGCAGTCCGGGACTAGCGGGAGGCCTCACAGATACGCAGTATTTT.